Sequencing of this TCR beta chain was carried out in a study of T cell responses to AZD1222 COVID-19 vaccine. Study results and limitations: Seropositive status at baseline applied to only five to seven AZD1222 recipients.

Germline V lookup: CDR1 LGHNA, CDR2 YSLEER. This CDR3 comprises 15 residues. The V gene end was trimmed by 5 bases and the J gene end by 3 bases; junction bases not matched to a gene: 5. In the case of this clone: Its matching antigen is unknown.

Sequencing used immunoSEQ multiplex PCR; TCRdb keeps in-frame clones, though not all of them. This table has under 200,000 clones, 92% appearing once. This chain joins TRBV4-3 and TRBJ1-5; 9 bases align to TRBD1. The sequencing here drew on peripheral blood, taken 28 days after the second AZD1222 dose. The source of this sequence is an adult who received the AZD1222 COVID-19 vaccine. The CDR3 coding sequence is TGCGCCAGCAGCGAGGACAGGGGACACAATCAGCCCCAGCATTTT. Protein sequence: CASSEDRGHNQPQHF.